This entry lists 20 T cell receptor beta chains sequenced from one sample in a study of T cells in Graves' hyperthyroidism and ophthalmopathy. The investigators amplified TCR beta CDR3 regions from RNA transcripts. RT-PCR in the first round (using the HTBI primer set) targeted the TCR CDR3. TCRdb itself ran the multiplex PCR reads through MiXCR, one entry per CDR3 protein. The sample holds around 520,000 distinct CDR3 sequences, about an eighth seen once. Sample: blood. Receptors originate from a young woman with Graves' hyperthyroidism.

This clonotype has a count of ten or more. The chain combines TRBV12-3 or TRBV12-4 with TRBJ2-1; no reliable D call. The V gene lost 7 bases and the J gene lost 5 bases, with 9 bases spanning the gap. CDR3 length equals 12 residues. The CDR3 nucleotides are TGTGCCAGCACCCAGACCGACAATGAGCAGTTCTTC. It yields the protein CASTQTDNEQFF.

The sample holds many counts of this clonotype. The chain uses TRBV28 and TRBJ1-1, with unresolved D. Germline lookup yields CDR1 MDHEN and CDR2 SYDVKM. V was shortened by 4 bases and J by 5 bases, with 8 bases between the two germline ends. The CDR3 has 12 residues. CDR3 nucleotide sequence: TGTGCCAGCAGTTCGGACCAGACTGAAGCTTTCTTT. As protein: CASSSDQTEAFF.

At least ten counts were recorded for this clonotype. This sequence joins TRBV30 and TRBJ2-5; D gene uncertain. V lost 0 bases, J lost 3 bases, and 11 bases lay in between. The germline V gene encodes CDR1 GTSNPN and CDR2 SVGIG (reference sequence). This CDR3 has 14 amino acids. The CDR3 region is CAWSVFGGKETQYF. The CDR3 DNA follows: TGTGCCTGGAGTGTCTTTGGTGGGAAAGAGACCCAGTACTTC.

The chain couples TRBV4-1 to TRBJ1-2, with D unresolved. CDR3 size: 18 residues. CDR1 and CDR2 from the germline V gene are MGHRA and YSYEKL. The ends were cut back, 1 base at V and 0 bases at J, with 18 bases in the middle. The CDR3 DNA reads as TGCGCCAGCAGCCAAGTCCGGCCCAGGAAAACAGCTAACTATGGCTACACCTTC. This translates into CASSQVRPRKTANYGYTF.

This clonotype occurred many times. The chain is built from TRBV20-1 and TRBJ2-1; maybe TRBD2 (6 bases). V was trimmed by 8 bases and J by 6 bases, leaving 20 bases between them. The CDR3 has 14 residues. Germline V gene data show CDR1 as DFQATT and CDR2 as SNEGSKA (reference sequence). The DNA of the CDR3 is TGCAGTACCACCGGGGGAAAAGGGCCCAATGAGCAGTTCTTC. Its protein is CSTTGGKGPNEQFF.

This clonotype was seen repeatedly, ten times or more. The chain recombines TRBV11-3 with TRBJ2-1; 8 bases are a match to TRBD2. Per germline, CDR1 SGHNT and CDR2 YENEEA. Trimming cost V 3 bases and J 7 bases; bases outside gene matches: 2. CDR3 length: 13 residues. The CDR3 nucleotides read TGTGCCAGCAGCTTCGCTAGCGGGAATGAGCAGTTCTTC. Translation: CASSFASGNEQFF.

This clonotype was detected ten times or more. The rearrangement uses TRBV12-5 and TRBJ2-1; 10 bases line up with TRBD2. CDR1 and CDR2 (germline): LGHNT, FRNRAP. The CDR3 length is 14 residues. J lost 9 bases, V lost 1 base, and 3 bases had no gene match. In DNA form, the CDR3 reads TGTGCTAGTGGTTTGGGACTAGCGGGCGCTGAGCAGTTCTTC. Its protein is CASGLGLAGAEQFF.

The CDR3 DNA follows: TGTGCCAGCAGATCCTATATAGCGGGAGCCTACGAGCAGTACTTC. It yields the protein CASRSYIAGAYEQYF. The chain carries TRBV6-1 and TRBJ2-7, with 9 bases that match TRBD2. This CDR3 has 15 amino acids. Germline assignment: CDR1 MNHNS and CDR2 SASEGT. The V and J ends lost 6 bases and 2 bases, in that order; junction bases with no gene match: 8.

This clonotype has a single count. This chain links TRBV5-1 with TRBJ2-5; D may be TRBD1 or TRBD2 (5 bases each). Germline CDR1 SGHRS, CDR2 YFSETQ. CDR3 length: 13 amino acids. V was shortened by 2 bases and J by 5 bases, with 10 bases between the two germline ends. The CDR3 region has the DNA TGCGCCAGCAGCTTCCGGGACCGCGAGACCCAGTACTTC. Amino acid sequence: CASSFRDRETQYF.

This clonotype appeared many times. The rearrangement uses TRBV7-3 and TRBJ2-5; tentatively, D is TRBD2 (6 bases). CDR1 is SGHTA and CDR2 is FQGTGA in the germline V gene. Trimming removed 5 bases at V and 4 bases at J, with 23 bases between. This CDR3 contains 17 residues. The CDR3 loop is CASSAGTGSAERETQYF. CDR3 in DNA: TGTGCCAGCAGCGCAGGTACCGGGAGCGCGGAGCGAGAGACCCAGTACTTC.

V and J are TRBV11-2 and TRBJ2-5; 14 nucleotides align to TRBD2. The CDR3 extends over 16 amino acids. Germline CDR1 and CDR2: SGHAT and FQNNGV. The ends lost 4 bases at V and 5 bases at J; junction bases unmatched: 6. DNA for the CDR3: TGTGCCAGCAGCTCGCCGACTAGCGGGAGGGCCGAGACCCAGTACTTC. Its translation: CASSSPTSGRAETQYF.

The J gene is TRBJ2-1, the V gene TRBV10-3; TRBD2 matches at 7 bases. The CDR3 loop spans 14 amino acids. J lost 8 bases, V lost 4 bases, and 8 bases had no gene match. The germline V gene has CDR1 ENHRY and CDR2 SYGVKD. CDR3 amino acids: CAISVTSEAHEQFF. In DNA, the CDR3 is TGTGCCATCAGTGTTACTAGCGAGGCCCATGAGCAGTTCTTC.

The chain links TRBV6-5 to TRBJ2-2; TRBD2 matches at 8 bases. The V gene's germline CDR1 is MNHEY and CDR2 SVGAGI. This CDR3 has 17 residues. V gave up 1 base and J gave up 2 bases; unmatched junction bases: 6. CDR3 bases: TGTGCCAGCAGTTACTTGGGACTAGTTTCCAACACCGGGGAGCTGTTTTTT. Translation gives CASSYLGLVSNTGELFF.

This chain connects TRBV9 to TRBJ1-3; 9 bases line up with TRBD1. The CDR3 length is 18 residues. V lost 1 base and J lost 3; bases outside the gene matches: 11. CDR1 SGDLS and CDR2 YYNGEE come from the germline V gene. The CDR3 here is CASSVKGGTGSFGNTIYF. The CDR3 region has the DNA TGTGCCAGCAGCGTAAAAGGCGGGACAGGGTCGTTTGGAAACACCATATATTTT.

The sample holds many counts of this clonotype. The V gene is TRBV30, the J gene TRBJ1-2; D is unresolved. There are 12 residues in the CDR3. V was cut by 2 bases and J by 8 bases, with 12 bases left in between. Germline V gives CDR1 GTSNPN, CDR2 SVGIG (reference sequence). CDR3 loop: CAWSKKDRGYTF. For the CDR3, the DNA is TGTGCCTGGAGTAAAAAGGATAGGGGCTACACCTTC.

This clonotype has at least ten counts. The V gene is TRBV2, the J gene TRBJ2-7, with 10 bases fitting TRBD1. The CDR3 contains 15 residues. V gave up 5 bases and J gave up 4 bases; unmatched junction bases: 8. Germline V gene sequence: CDR1 SNHLY, CDR2 FYNNEI. CDR3 loop: CASSSRDRGMYEQYF. CDR3 DNA sequence: TGTGCCAGCAGTAGCCGGGACAGGGGTATGTACGAGCAGTACTTC.

In this sample, this clonotype turned up once. A clone one base away is much larger, so this may be a read error. This chain joins TRBV6-2 or TRBV6-3 and TRBJ2-7; 12 positions agree with TRBD2. TRBJ2-1 matches the DNA end more closely, so the J call is doubtful. This CDR3 comprises 15 residues. In germline, CDR1 is MNHEY, CDR2 SVGEGT. CDR3 DNA sequence: TGTGCCAGCAGTTACCTAGCGGGAGGGATCTACGAGCAGTTCTTC. It encodes CASSYLAGGIYEQFF.

This clonotype was detected many times. DNA for the CDR3: TGTGCCAGCAGGTCCGGGACACCCTTCAAGAACACTGAAGCTTTCTTT. Translated, it gives CASRSGTPFKNTEAFF. This rearrangement joins TRBV9 to TRBJ1-1, with D perhaps TRBD1 (6 bases). Between the trimmed V and J ends, which lost 5 bases and 1 base, there was a span of 18 bases. Germline V gene sequence: CDR1 SGDLS, CDR2 YYNGEE. The CDR3 extends over 16 amino acids.

This clonotype was found many times. A junction end diverges from the germline sequence, so it may reflect a read error. V is TRBV19 and J is TRBJ2-5; 8 bases map to TRBD2. Germline V gene sequence: CDR1 LNHDA, CDR2 SQIVND (reference sequence). CDR3 size: 15 residues. The CDR3 coding sequence is TGTGCCAATAGTCGGGGGGGCAGTGTCCAAGAGACCCAGTACTTC. Translated, it gives CANSRGGSVQETQYF.

This chain uses TRBV11-2 with TRBJ2-1, with 14 bases lining up with TRBD2. Germline CDR1 reads SGHAT; CDR2 reads FQNNGV. There are 14 residues in the CDR3. With V trimmed by 4 bases and J by 13 bases, 6 bases remained unmatched. The CDR3 sequence: CASSSRGLAGGQFF. DNA of the CDR3: TGTGCCAGCAGCTCCCGCGGACTAGCGGGAGGTCAGTTCTTC.